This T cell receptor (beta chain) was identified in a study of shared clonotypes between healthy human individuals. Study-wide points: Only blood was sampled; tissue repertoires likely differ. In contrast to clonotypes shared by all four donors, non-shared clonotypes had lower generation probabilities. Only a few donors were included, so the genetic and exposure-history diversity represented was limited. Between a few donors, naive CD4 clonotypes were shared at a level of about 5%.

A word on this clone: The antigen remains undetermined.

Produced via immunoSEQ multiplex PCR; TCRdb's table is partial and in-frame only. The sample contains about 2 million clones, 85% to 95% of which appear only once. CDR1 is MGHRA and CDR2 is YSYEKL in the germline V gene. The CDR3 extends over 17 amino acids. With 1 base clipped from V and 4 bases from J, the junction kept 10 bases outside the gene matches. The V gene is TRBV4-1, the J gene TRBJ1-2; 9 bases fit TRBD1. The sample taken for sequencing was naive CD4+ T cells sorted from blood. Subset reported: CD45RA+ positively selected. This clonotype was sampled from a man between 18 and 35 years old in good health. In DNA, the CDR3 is TGCGCCAGCAGCCAAGTTATCAGGAGACAGGGGGTCTATGGCTACACCTTC. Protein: CASSQVIRRQGVYGYTF.